The T cell receptor beta chain described here comes from a study of OX40 agonist ivuxolimab in advanced cancers. Study-wide findings and caveats: Both blood CD4+ and CD8+ T cells showed clonal growth by week 6 at 0.1 to 3.0 mg/kg. CD8+ T cells (on average) carried more expanded clones than CD4+ T cells.

With baseline, cycle 4 day 1, and cycle 7 day 1 as timepoints, blood was sampled. Remarks on this clone: Its cognate antigen is unknown.

The method was immunoSEQ multiplex PCR; TCRdb's version includes in-frame clones alone and lacks a portion of them. The data contain 74,000 or so clones, 70% to 90% of them singletons. Trimming removed 3 bases at V and 2 bases at J, with 8 bases between. CDR1 is KGHSH and CDR2 is LQKENI in the germline V gene. This CDR3 comprises 14 residues. This sequence joins TRBV18 and TRBJ2-1; tentatively, D is TRBD1 (5 bases). The material sequenced was CD4+ or CD8+ T cells sorted from blood, taken in a trial of the OX40 agonist ivuxolimab. This TCR came from an adult with an advanced solid tumor such as melanoma, head and neck, liver or kidney cancer. In DNA form, the CDR3 reads TGTGCCAGCTCACCGATCAGGGCCTACAATGAGCAGTTCTTC. As protein: CASSPIRAYNEQFF.